These 2 T cell receptor beta chains were all obtained from the same sample, sequenced in a study of blood T cells in healthy people across ages. Primers used in a second PCR of about 6 to 11 cycles were a sample-barcoded 5' primer and a J-beta primer mix. TCRdb ran MiXCR on the 5' RACE reads and lists one entry per CDR3 protein. The data show around 800,000 distinct CDR3 sequences, around a quarter seen once. Another study also made use of these data, one on T cells of mothers and their children.

Sequenced sample: blood. The receptors here all came from a boy under 18 in good health.

The chain employs TRBV7-2 and TRBJ2-5, with D perhaps matching TRBD2 (5 bases). This CDR3 comprises 19 residues. The V end lost 1 base, the J end lost 7 bases, and 28 bases lay between the germline ends. The germline V gene has CDR1 SGHTA and CDR2 FQGNSA. The CDR3 bases are TGTGCCAGCAGCTTAGGCGGACCGGACTGGAGAAGGATCTTAGGGACCCAGTACTTC. It encodes CASSLGGPDWRRILGTQYF.

The J gene is TRBJ1-1, the V gene TRBV4-1; D uncertain. This CDR3 contains 16 residues. Germline V gene sequence: CDR1 MGHRA, CDR2 YSYEKL. V gave up 4 bases and J gave up 2 bases, with 17 bases separating them. This CDR3 reads CASSPGRVAGNTEAFF. CDR3 in DNA: TGCGCCAGCAGCCCTGGAAGGGTAGCGGGCAACACTGAAGCTTTCTTT.